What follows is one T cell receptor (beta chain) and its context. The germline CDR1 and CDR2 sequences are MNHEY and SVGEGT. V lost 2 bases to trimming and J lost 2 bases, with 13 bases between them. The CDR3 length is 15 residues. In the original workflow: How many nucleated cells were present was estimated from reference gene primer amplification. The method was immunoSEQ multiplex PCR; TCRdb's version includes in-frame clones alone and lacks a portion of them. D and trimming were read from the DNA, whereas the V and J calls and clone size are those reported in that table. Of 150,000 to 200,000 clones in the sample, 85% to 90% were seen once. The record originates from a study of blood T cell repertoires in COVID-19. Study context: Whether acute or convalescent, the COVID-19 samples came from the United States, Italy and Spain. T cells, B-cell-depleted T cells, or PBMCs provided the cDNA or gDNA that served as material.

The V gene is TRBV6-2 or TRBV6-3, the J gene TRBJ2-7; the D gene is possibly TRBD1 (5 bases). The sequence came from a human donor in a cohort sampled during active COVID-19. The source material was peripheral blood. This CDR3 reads CASSYRQGRTYEQYF. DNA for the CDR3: TGTGCCAGCAGTTACAGGCAGGGTCGAACCTACGAGCAGTACTTC.